These 20 T cell receptor beta chains were sequenced from one sample in a study of cytomegalovirus exposure and HLA in healthy donors. The PCR used 60 Vbeta and 13 Jbeta primers. TCRdb's copy holds only in-frame clones and misses some; the assay was immunoSEQ multiplex PCR. The table shows some 100,000 clones, with 75% occurring only once. Sequenced: PBMCs. The receptors shown here come from a male donor in good health and CMV-seropositive.

The chain carries TRBV7-9 and TRBJ2-3, with no clear D. Looked up from germline, CDR1 is SEHNR and CDR2 is FQNEAQ (reference sequence). The CDR3 has 12 residues. V lost 0 bases, J lost 7 bases, and 5 bases lay in between. CDR3 nucleotides: TGTGCCAGCAGCTTAGCGCGAAATACGCAGTATTTT. It yields the protein CASSLARNTQYF.

This clone was found once. The chain recombines TRBV7-2 with TRBJ2-7; a weak D match, TRBD1 (6 bases). This CDR3 is built from 14 residues. V was trimmed by 4 bases and J by 2 bases, leaving 12 bases between them. Germline V gene sequence: CDR1 SGHTA, CDR2 FQGNSA. The CDR3 sequence: CASSYRDMAYEQYF. The CDR3 region has the DNA TGTGCCAGCAGCTATCGGGACATGGCCTACGAGCAGTACTTC.

This chain connects TRBV4-2 to TRBJ2-5; 7 bases map to TRBD1. Germline V CDR1 and CDR2: LGHNA, YNFKEQ. CDR3 size: 15 residues. The trim removed 4 bases at V and 1 base at J, leaving 6 bases unmatched. CDR3 DNA sequence: TGTGCCAGCAGCCCTCTGACAGGGACCCAAGAGACCCAGTACTTC. It is translated as CASSPLTGTQETQYF.

V usage is TRBV6-5 and J usage is TRBJ2-7, with 7 bases aligning to TRBD1. The V gene's germline CDR1 is MNHEY and CDR2 SVGAGI. The V segment lost 7 bases and the J segment 4 bases; nucleotides outside the gene matches: 4. The CDR3 totals 12 residues. The CDR3 loop is CASIGDSYEQYF. The DNA for the CDR3 is TGTGCCAGCATTGGGGACAGTTACGAGCAGTACTTC.

V and J are TRBV19 and TRBJ1-6; 7 bases match TRBD1. The V gene's germline CDR1 is LNHDA and CDR2 SQIVND (reference sequence). Trimming cost V 7 bases and J 8 bases; bases outside gene matches: 8. CDR3 length: 14 amino acids. The CDR3 DNA sequence: TGTGCCAGTACCCCGACAGGGAATGATTCACCCCTCCACTTT. Residues: CASTPTGNDSPLHF.

The chain combines TRBV6-5 with TRBJ1-4; D is undetermined. Per germline, CDR1 MNHEY and CDR2 SVGAGI. There are 14 residues in the CDR3. The V end lost 2 bases, the J end lost 3 bases, and 7 bases lay between the germline ends. CDR3 bases: TGTGCCAGCAGTTACGTAGGAGCTAATGAAAAACTGTTTTTT. It translates to CASSYVGANEKLFF.

In its sample, this clone was seen a few times. This chain links TRBV5-1 with TRBJ2-7; 9 bases align to TRBD2. CDR1 SGHRS and CDR2 YFSETQ come from the germline V gene. This CDR3 region has 18 residues. The V gene end was trimmed by 0 bases and the J gene end by 0 bases; junction bases not matched to a gene: 10. The CDR3 loop reads CASSLAVRGGTISYEQYF. CDR3 DNA sequence: TGCGCCAGCAGCTTGGCCGTGCGGGGGGGCACCATCTCCTACGAGCAGTACTTC. Full variable domain (remainder filled in from reference TRBV5-1 and TRBJ2-7): KAGVTQTPRYLIKTRGQQVTLSCSPISGHRSVSWYQQTPGQGLQFLFEYFSETQRNKGNFPGRFSGRQFSNSRSEMNVSTLELGDSALYLCASSLAVRGGTISYEQYFGPGTRLTVT.

J is TRBJ2-3 and V is TRBV7-2, with 9 bases that match TRBD2. Per the germline V gene, CDR1 is SGHTA and CDR2 is FQGNSA. The CDR3 extends over 15 amino acids. The V and J ends lost 5 bases and 7 bases, in that order; junction bases with no gene match: 10. The CDR3 region has the DNA TGTGCCAGCAGCCTCACGACTAGCGGTGCGTATACGCAGTATTTT. Translating it yields CASSLTTSGAYTQYF.

The chain links TRBV7-2 to TRBJ1-6; TRBD1 matches 8 bases. The CDR3 runs to 17 residues. The V and J ends lost 3 bases and 7 bases, in that order; junction bases with no gene match: 11. Per the germline V gene, CDR1 is SGHTA and CDR2 is FQGNSA. CDR3 loop: CASSLPPDRELNSPLHF. CDR3 nucleotide sequence: TGTGCCAGCAGCTTGCCACCGGACAGGGAGTTGAATTCACCCCTCCACTTT.

The rearrangement joins TRBV6-6 to TRBJ1-1; D is uncertain. The CDR3 contains 14 residues. The V gene lost 5 bases and the J gene lost 0 bases, with 10 bases spanning the gap. Germline V gives CDR1 MNHNY, CDR2 SVGAGI (reference sequence). CDR3 residues: CASSDNGVNTEAFF. CDR3 sequence (DNA): TGTGCCAGCAGTGACAACGGGGTGAACACTGAAGCTTTCTTT.

The genes are TRBV2 and TRBJ1-2, with 7 bases aligning to TRBD1. CDR1 is SNHLY, CDR2 FYNNEI, per germline. With 6 bases clipped from V and 2 bases from J, the junction kept 6 bases outside the gene matches. The CDR3 sequence is 14 residues long. The CDR3 bases are TGTGCCAGCAGGACAGGGTTAGGGAACTATGGCTACACCTTC. Its translation: CASRTGLGNYGYTF.

The chain links TRBV4-2 to TRBJ1-2, with D perhaps TRBD1 (5 bases). Trimming left V 2 bases short and J 3 bases short, with 16 bases between. This CDR3 contains 16 residues. CDR1 is LGHNA, CDR2 YNFKEQ, per germline. Here the CDR3 DNA reads TGTGCCAGCAGCCAAACAGGAGTCCGGTCCGACTATGGCTACACCTTC. It specifies CASSQTGVRSDYGYTF.

V usage is TRBV19 and J usage is TRBJ1-5, with 11 nucleotides matching TRBD1. Germline V gene data show CDR1 as LNHDA and CDR2 as SQIVND (reference sequence). This CDR3 contains 18 residues. V lost 3 bases, J lost 0 bases, and 7 bases stayed unmatched. CDR3: CASSISGTGGNSNQPQHF. CDR3 in DNA: TGTGCCAGTAGTATCTCCGGGACAGGGGGGAATAGCAATCAGCCCCAGCATTTT.

The chain is built from TRBV12-5 and TRBJ2-1; 14 bases line up with TRBD2. Germline CDR1 and CDR2: LGHNT and FRNRAP. Trimming removed 5 bases from V and 9 bases from J; junction bases left unmatched: 12. This CDR3 spans 17 amino acids. The CDR3 DNA follows: TGTGCTAGTGGTCCCCCGACTAGCGGGGGGGGTTTGACTGAGCAGTTCTTC. It yields the protein CASGPPTSGGGLTEQFF. Full variable domain (rest looked up from reference TRBV12-5 and TRBJ2-1): DARVTQTPRHKVTEMGQEVTMRCQPILGHNTVFWYRQTMMQGLELLAYFRNRAPLDDSGMPKDRFSAEMPDATLATLKIQPSEPRDSAVYFCASGPPTSGGGLTEQFFGPGTRLTVL.

V is TRBV7-2 and J is TRBJ2-7, with D possibly matching TRBD1 (5 bases). V shed 1 base and J shed 6 bases, with 16 bases lying between them. CDR1 is SGHTA, CDR2 FQGNSA, per germline. The CDR3 contains 15 residues. CDR3: CASSLGQGPIGEQYF. CDR3 nucleotides: TGTGCCAGCAGCTTAGGCCAGGGTCCTATCGGCGAGCAGTACTTC.

The V call is TRBV6-6, the J call TRBJ1-1, with D possibly matching TRBD1 (6 bases). V lost 3 bases and J 5 bases, leaving 16 bases between the germline ends. The CDR3 extends over 15 amino acids. Germline V gives CDR1 MNHNY, CDR2 SVGAGI (reference sequence). The CDR3 is CASSYNQGSLTEAFF. CDR3 coding DNA: TGTGCCAGCAGTTATAATCAGGGGTCGTTGACTGAAGCTTTCTTT.

The gene calls are TRBV25-1 and TRBJ1-5; D possibly corresponds to TRBD1 (5 bases). CDR1 and CDR2 from the germline V gene are MGHDK and SYGVNS. This CDR3 is built from 14 residues. V was trimmed by 6 bases and J by 4 bases, leaving 13 bases between them. CDR3 protein: CASSRDSSNQPQHF. Written as DNA, the CDR3 is TGTGCCAGCAGCCGGGACTCAAGTAATCAGCCCCAGCATTTT.

In its sample, this clone was seen a few times. J is TRBJ1-1 and V is TRBV6-5; a possible D gene is TRBD1 (5 bases). CDR1 and CDR2 (germline): MNHEY, SVGAGI. The CDR3 length is 13 residues. Trimming took off 7 bases at V and 0 bases at J, with 9 bases between the two ends. The CDR3 here is CASTTEMNTEAFF. CDR3 nucleotide sequence: TGTGCCAGCACGACAGAGATGAACACTGAAGCTTTCTTT.

The chain joins TRBV25-1 to TRBJ2-7; possibly TRBD2 for D (5 bases). This CDR3 has 12 residues. The V end lost 4 bases, the J end lost 2 bases, and 6 bases lay between the germline ends. Germline values: CDR1 MGHDK, CDR2 SYGVNS. The CDR3 is CASSGGTYEQYF. The CDR3 bases are TGTGCCAGCAGTGGAGGGACCTACGAGCAGTACTTC.

V gene TRBV29-1 combines with J gene TRBJ1-1; TRBD1 might be the D (5 bases). The V end lost 2 bases, the J end lost 2 bases, and 6 bases lay between the germline ends. The CDR3 runs to 12 residues. Germline V gives CDR1 SQVTM, CDR2 ANQGSEA. CDR3 amino acids: CSVEQGNTEAFF. In DNA, the CDR3 is TGCAGCGTTGAACAGGGAAACACTGAAGCTTTCTTT.